This is a list of T cell receptor beta chains from one sample in a study of control samples from healthy donors and cancer patients. Libraries were prepared by immunoSEQ multiplex PCR; TCRdb keeps only in-frame clonotypes and omits some of them. The sample holds 150,000 to 200,000 clones, 90% seen once. The sample taken for sequencing was blood. These receptors originate from a woman in her forties or fifties in good health. The CDR3 runs from the conserved cysteine through the conserved F or W. The order of the fields is V gene, J gene, CDR3 protein.

v_gene: TRBV6-6
j_gene: TRBJ2-2
CDR3aa: CASSTTSGGLFRELFF

v_gene: TRBV10-3
j_gene: TRBJ1-5
CDR3aa: CANRQEGQPQHF

v_gene: TRBV28
j_gene: TRBJ1-4
CDR3aa: CASSLFFGRETNEKLFF

v_gene: TRBV6-2/TRBV6-3
j_gene: TRBJ2-7
CDR3aa: CASSYAQAEQYF

v_gene: TRBV5-1
j_gene: TRBJ1-2
CDR3aa: CASSAQGSGYTF

v_gene: TRBV12-3/TRBV12-4
j_gene: TRBJ2-7
CDR3aa: CASSPGQKLEQYF

v_gene: TRBV19
j_gene: TRBJ1-5
CDR3aa: CASTSQGVHQPQHF

v_gene: TRBV3-1/TRBV3-2
j_gene: TRBJ1-5
CDR3aa: CASSPRGLVNQPQHF

v_gene: TRBV20-1
j_gene: TRBJ2-7
CDR3aa: CSARLLLEQYF

v_gene: TRBV5-4
j_gene: TRBJ2-2
CDR3aa: CAIPSQGPRDRSTTGELFF

v_gene: TRBV7-2
j_gene: TRBJ1-2
CDR3aa: CASSLTPDSHYGYTF

v_gene: TRBV16
j_gene: TRBJ1-2
CDR3aa: CASSQSRASGYTF

v_gene: TRBV19
j_gene: TRBJ1-2
CDR3aa: CASSVRDYGYTF

v_gene: TRBV28
j_gene: TRBJ2-7
CDR3aa: CASSLFGTLYEQYF

v_gene: TRBV6-5
j_gene: TRBJ1-4
CDR3aa: CASSYQKQGREKLFF

v_gene: TRBV19
j_gene: TRBJ2-3
CDR3aa: CASRGGQGETDTQYF

v_gene: TRBV9
j_gene: TRBJ1-4
CDR3aa: CASSPRQYATNEKLFF

v_gene: TRBV3-1/TRBV3-2
j_gene: TRBJ1-1
CDR3aa: CASSLRGGAFF

v_gene: TRBV3-1/TRBV3-2
j_gene: TRBJ2-7
CDR3aa: CASSGGTKYYEQYF

v_gene: TRBV10-2
j_gene: TRBJ2-1
CDR3aa: CASRNPGPYNEQFF

v_gene: TRBV12-3/TRBV12-4
j_gene: TRBJ1-2
CDR3aa: CASSFVGLGYTF

v_gene: TRBV6-5
j_gene: TRBJ2-1
CDR3aa: CASSTQGIGNEQFF

v_gene: TRBV28
j_gene: TRBJ1-2
CDR3aa: CASSLARPHDGYTF

v_gene: TRBV28
j_gene: TRBJ2-7
CDR3aa: CASSGTGNEQYF

v_gene: TRBV28
j_gene: TRBJ1-5
CDR3aa: CASRQQGPPLNQPQHF

v_gene: TRBV5-4
j_gene: TRBJ2-3
CDR3aa: CASSLGGERGTDTQYF

v_gene: TRBV12-3/TRBV12-4
j_gene: TRBJ1-1
CDR3aa: CASRIAGEAFF

v_gene: TRBV18
j_gene: TRBJ1-4
CDR3aa: CASSQRQGDEKLFF

v_gene: TRBV2
j_gene: TRBJ1-1
CDR3aa: CASSVAGEDTEAFF

v_gene: TRBV19
j_gene: TRBJ1-1
CDR3aa: CASSIVENTEAFF

v_gene: TRBV5-1
j_gene: TRBJ1-4
CDR3aa: CASTPIGGGEKLFF

v_gene: TRBV19
j_gene: TRBJ1-5
CDR3aa: CASSINLRSYSNQPQHF

v_gene: TRBV30
j_gene: TRBJ1-1
CDR3aa: CAWSVQGARYAEAFF

v_gene: TRBV29-1
j_gene: TRBJ1-1
CDR3aa: CSVEGRGRTEAFF

v_gene: TRBV23-1
j_gene: TRBJ1-1
CDR3aa: CASSQWGRTEAFF

v_gene: TRBV15
j_gene: TRBJ2-1
CDR3aa: CATSRDRGLAGVEQFF

v_gene: TRBV11-3
j_gene: TRBJ2-1
CDR3aa: CASSPGGAFSYNEQFF

v_gene: TRBV28
j_gene: TRBJ2-7
CDR3aa: CASSLLQGLSYEQYF

v_gene: TRBV7-2
j_gene: TRBJ2-5
CDR3aa: CASSLGGFQETQYF

v_gene: TRBV6-5
j_gene: TRBJ1-2
CDR3aa: CASSYSGPTTGGYTF

v_gene: TRBV3-1/TRBV3-2
j_gene: TRBJ1-6
CDR3aa: CASSEGQSNSPLHF

v_gene: TRBV24-1
j_gene: TRBJ2-2
CDR3aa: CATSDLQVRAGELFF

v_gene: TRBV19
j_gene: TRBJ1-5
CDR3aa: CASSIPGLPQHF

v_gene: TRBV30
j_gene: TRBJ2-1
CDR3aa: CAWSVRHGGDNYNEQFF

v_gene: TRBV2
j_gene: TRBJ1-1
CDR3aa: CASSDRQSEAFF

v_gene: TRBV2
j_gene: TRBJ2-6
CDR3aa: CASEYAPGEAGANVLTF

v_gene: TRBV7-6
j_gene: TRBJ2-7
CDR3aa: CASSLGQNSYEQYF

v_gene: TRBV29-1
j_gene: TRBJ2-1
CDR3aa: CSVGARGLYNEQFF

v_gene: TRBV21-1
j_gene: TRBJ2-7
CDR3aa: CASSKWPGVFRGTLSYEQYF

v_gene: TRBV9
j_gene: TRBJ1-4
CDR3aa: CASSVGGRSEKLFF

v_gene: TRBV6-5
j_gene: TRBJ1-2
CDR3aa: CASSLTGNGYTF

v_gene: TRBV4-1
j_gene: TRBJ2-7
CDR3aa: CASSLIAGVGEQYF